Below, 8 T cell receptor beta chains from the same sample are listed, as sequenced in a study of response to subunit inactivated influenza vaccine. TCRdb re-analysed the RT-PCR reads in MiXCR, keeping a single row per CDR3 protein. The table shows some 520,000 distinct CDR3 sequences, with approximately 15% occurring only once. Material: CD4+ T cells sorted from PBMCs, obtained roughly 24 months after vaccination. The receptors derive from a man between 50 and 75 years old who received an inactivated influenza vaccine.

Many counts were recorded for this clonotype. This sequence joins TRBV9 and TRBJ2-4; 8 bases match TRBD1. V gave up 4 bases and J gave up 10 bases; unmatched junction bases: 7. The length of the CDR3 is 13 residues. Germline CDR1 and CDR2: SGDLS and YYNGEE. The CDR3 coding sequence is TGTGCCAGCAGCCCGAAGGACAGGGCAATTCAGTACTTC. Translating it yields CASSPKDRAIQYF.

In its sample, this clonotype was seen a few times. The CDR3 region has the DNA TGTGCCAGCAGTGAAGCGCTCTGGACTAGCTACAATGAGCAGTTCTTC. Translation gives CASSEALWTSYNEQFF. The chain employs TRBV2 and TRBJ2-1; 7 bases match TRBD2. This CDR3 region has 16 residues. J lost 3 bases, V lost 0 bases, and 5 bases had no gene match. Per germline, CDR1 SNHLY and CDR2 FYNNEI.

This clonotype has at least ten counts. The genes are TRBV20-1 and TRBJ2-7; D unresolved. The CDR3 is 13 residues long. Trimming shortened V by 0 bases and J by 4 bases, and 10 bases separated the two germline ends. Germline V gives CDR1 DFQATT, CDR2 SNEGSKA (reference sequence). CDR3: CSARDYHAYEQYF. The CDR3 nucleotides read TGCAGTGCTAGAGATTACCACGCATACGAGCAGTACTTC.

Many counts were recorded for this clonotype. This chain connects TRBV20-1 to TRBJ2-1; D uncertain. Germline CDR1 and CDR2: DFQATT and SNEGSKA (reference sequence). Trimming took 3 bases from V and 4 from J, leaving 7 bases between them. CDR3 length equals 12 residues. CDR3 in amino acids: CSASSRYNEQFF. DNA for the CDR3: TGCAGTGCTAGTAGCCGTTACAATGAGCAGTTCTTC.

This clonotype was counted a few times. The chain carries TRBV28 and TRBJ1-2; possible D gene TRBD1, 5 bases. Deletions cut 6 bases from V and 5 bases from J, with 22 bases between. Germline V gene sequence: CDR1 MDHEN, CDR2 SYDVKM. This CDR3 region has 16 residues. The chain's CDR3 is CASRSRPNEGIYGYTF. The CDR3 nucleotides read TGTGCCAGCAGGAGCAGGCCGAACGAGGGGATATATGGCTACACCTTC.

This clonotype was recorded a few times. V and J are TRBV12-3 or TRBV12-4 and TRBJ2-5; 12 positions agree with TRBD1. Losses at the gene ends were 6 bases for V and 6 bases for J; bases not matched to a gene: 5. The CDR3 length is 14 residues. CDR3 amino acids: CASRSGTGGKTQYF. CDR3 nucleotide sequence: TGTGCCAGCAGATCCGGGACAGGGGGCAAGACCCAGTACTTC.

The CDR3 reads CASRPTGAETGELFF. The CDR3 DNA sequence: TGTGCCAGCAGACCGACAGGGGCGGAAACCGGGGAGCTGTTTTTT. The rearrangement uses TRBV12-3 or TRBV12-4 and TRBJ2-2, with 8 bases aligning to TRBD1. The CDR3 loop spans 15 amino acids. Trimming at V came to 6 bases and at J to 5 bases, leaving 8 bases not matched to a gene.

The chain is built from TRBV10-3 and TRBJ1-1, with TRBD1 matching over 9 bases. The ends lost 5 bases at V and 0 bases at J; junction bases unmatched: 4. Germline V gene lookup returns CDR1 ENHRY and CDR2 SYGVKD. The CDR3 is made up of 15 amino acids. CDR3: CAISPWDRVNTEAFF. CDR3 bases: TGTGCCATCAGTCCCTGGGACAGGGTGAACACTGAAGCTTTCTTT.